What follows describes a single T cell receptor (beta chain). Its target antigen remains unknown. Base qualities were left out, and no much larger clone turns up one base away. The data were taken from a study of blood T cell repertoires in COVID-19 (dated by TCRdb to 2019 to 2021). For context, the study as a whole: Collaborator samples came from the United States, Italy and Spain and covered acute and convalescent phases of COVID-19. Where HLA class I and class II types were available, the types were taken from metadata supplied by the sample provider, not from assay-based typing. The repertoires were released in a freely available public database meant as a resource for research on the immune response to SARS-CoV-2. The prospective study material was composed of cDNA or gDNA derived from T cells, B-cell-depleted T cells, or PBMCs. Samples came from the ongoing ImmuneRACE study (first 160 participants) plus 1,254 subjects from 6 global collaborators. The dataset comprised deeply sampled blood TCRbeta repertoires from subjects exposed to, actively infected with, or recovered from COVID-19. Sample metadata almost always included a de-identified subject ID, COVID-19 status, age in years and sex. General conclusions and limits of the study: The quantity of clinical and demographic metadata differed by source and by participant and was supplied without curation.

Enrolling through a virtual design, the prospective study's participants ranged in age from about 18 to 100 years and lived across 20 to 25 United States geographic areas. In the prospective study, cohorts were assigned on the basis of participant-reported clinical history obtained from a screening survey and a study questionnaire. In the prospective study, mobile phlebotomists collected whole blood, serum and a nasopharyngeal or oropharyngeal swab from each participant. Participants in the prospective study had the option to provide additional blood draws and questionnaires over an approximately two-month period. Blood samples from the prospective study were shipped frozen or at room temperature prior to DNA extraction. TCRbeta CDR3 regions were amplified from genomic DNA by means of the immunoSEQ Assay, a bias-controlled multiplex PCR. On the study's bioinformatics: Within the assay, amplification of reference gene primers was used to estimate how many nucleated cells each sample contained. To quantify the absolute abundance of each unique TCRbeta CDR3 rearrangement, sequence reads were collapsed and filtered. For each sample, productive Simpson clonality was calculated as the square root of Simpson's diversity index across productive rearrangements. TCRdb took over this immuneACCESS table, retaining in-frame rearrangements with V and J assigned. Such tables are incomplete; in checked studies, under half of the missing clones stem from an unresolved V gene, and the remainder is unexplained. V, J and clone size were drawn from that table, and D and trimming were deduced from the DNA. Present in this sample are about 430,000 clones, around 87% of which were seen just once. The ten biggest clones cover 0.95% to 1% of the sample.

This TCR came from a woman aged 25 to 39 with acute COVID-19. The sample consisted of PBMCs or T cells enriched from blood (not recorded which).

The DNA sequence follows: TGTGCGGTCCATAGGACAGGAGGTTATAATTCACCCCTCCACTTT. Its translation reads: CAVHRTGGYNSPLHF. The chain joins TRBV6-5 to TRBJ1-6; TRBD1 agrees with 7 junctional bases. Reading from cysteine to phenylalanine, the CDR3 counts 15 amino acids. Here the CDR3 DNA is all that survives: 45 bases in frame from base 1. CDR1 and CDR2 are drawn from the germline V gene: MNHEY, SVGAGI.